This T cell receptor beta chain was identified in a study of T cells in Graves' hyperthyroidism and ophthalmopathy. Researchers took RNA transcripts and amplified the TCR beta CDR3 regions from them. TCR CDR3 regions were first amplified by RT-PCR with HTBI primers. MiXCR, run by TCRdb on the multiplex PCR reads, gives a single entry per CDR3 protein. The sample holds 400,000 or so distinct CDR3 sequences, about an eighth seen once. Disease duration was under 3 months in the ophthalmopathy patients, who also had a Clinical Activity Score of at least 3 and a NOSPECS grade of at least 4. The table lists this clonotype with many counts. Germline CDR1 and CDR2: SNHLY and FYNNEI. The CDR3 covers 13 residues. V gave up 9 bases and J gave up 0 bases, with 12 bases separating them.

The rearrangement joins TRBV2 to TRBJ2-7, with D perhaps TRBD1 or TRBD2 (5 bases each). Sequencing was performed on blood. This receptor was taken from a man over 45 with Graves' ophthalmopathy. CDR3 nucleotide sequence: TGTGCCAGACGAGACAGCGGCTCCTACGAGCAGTACTTC. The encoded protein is CARRDSGSYEQYF. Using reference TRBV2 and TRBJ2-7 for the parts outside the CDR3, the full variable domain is EPEVTQTPSHQVTQMGQEVILRCVPISNHLYFYWYRQILGQKVEFLVSFYNNEISEKSEIFDDQFSVERPDGSNFTLKIRSTKLEDSAMYFCARRDSGSYEQYFGPGTRLTVT.